This T cell receptor beta chain was sequenced for a study of blood T cell repertoires in COVID-19. Study context: Acute and convalescent COVID-19 specimens originated in the United States, Italy and Spain. The cDNA or gDNA used as material had been derived from T cells, B-cell-depleted T cells, or PBMCs.

Authors' methods: It was from reference gene primer amplification that nucleated cell counts were estimated. Assay used: immunoSEQ multiplex PCR; TCRdb lists only in-frame clones, some missing. That table is the source of V, J and clone size, and D and trimming were worked out from the DNA. The top ten hold 5% to 6.5% of the sample, which has about 200,000 clones, approximately 84% seen once. The CDR3 has 15 amino acids. CDR1 is LGHNA and CDR2 is YSLEER in the germline V gene. V gave up 5 bases and J gave up 2 bases; unmatched junction bases: 5. The rearrangement links TRBV4-3 to TRBJ2-2, with TRBD2 matching 7 bases. The sample comprised peripheral blood. The source of this sequence is a man older than 75 with acute or convalescent COVID-19. The CDR3 coding sequence is TGCGCCAGCAGCGAGGAGCGGGGAAACACCGGGGAGCTGTTTTTT. This codes for CASSEERGNTGELFF.